A single sample gave rise to the 20 T cell receptor beta chains below, sequenced in a study of chemoradiotherapy in HPV16-positive cancers. Clones were read by immunoSEQ multiplex PCR, and TCRdb kept only the in-frame ones, dropping some. The sample has about 16,000 clones, around three quarters seen once. The sequenced sample was tumor tissue, obtained from a patient who underwent chemoradiotherapy. Receptors originate from a human donor with HPV-associated anogenital cancer.

The genes are TRBV9 and TRBJ2-4; D is ambiguous. The CDR3 is 15 amino acids. Germline CDR1 and CDR2: SGDLS and YYNGEE. The ends were cut back, 2 bases at V and 0 bases at J, with 9 bases in the middle. The CDR3 region has the DNA TGTGCCAGCAGCGTGGCGGTAGGAGCCAAAAACATTCAGTACTTC. This gives the protein CASSVAVGAKNIQYF.

This chain uses TRBV2 with TRBJ1-5; D is ambiguous. V lost 7 bases, J lost 4 bases, and 11 bases lay in between. Per germline, CDR1 SNHLY and CDR2 FYNNEI. CDR3 length: 13 amino acids. The CDR3 bases are TGTGCCAGCAAAAGGGATCATAATCAGCCCCAGCATTTT. It specifies CASKRDHNQPQHF.

This clone appeared a single time. V is TRBV7-9 and J is TRBJ2-5, with unresolved D. The V end was cut by 5 bases, the J end by 5 bases, with 6 bases between. The CDR3 totals 11 residues. Germline-derived CDR1 and CDR2 are SEHNR and FQNEAQ (reference sequence). Here the CDR3 reads CASSTPETQYF. In nucleotides, the CDR3 is TGTGCCAGCAGCACCCCGGAGACCCAGTACTTC.

V and J are TRBV6-5 and TRBJ1-4; D possibly corresponds to TRBD1 (5 bases). V dropped 2 bases and J dropped 4 bases, with 11 bases sitting between them. This CDR3 region has 15 residues. The germline CDR1 and CDR2 sequences are MNHEY and SVGAGI. The CDR3 nucleotides are TGTGCCAGCAGTTACGGGGACGGACTTAATGAAAAACTGTTTTTT. It translates to CASSYGDGLNEKLFF.

The chain recombines TRBV19 with TRBJ1-2; D is uncertain. Germline values: CDR1 LNHDA, CDR2 SQIVND (reference sequence). V was shortened by 7 bases and J by 2 bases, with 17 bases between the two germline ends. The length of the CDR3 is 15 residues. The CDR3 spells CASTLRGPVNYGYTF. The DNA for the CDR3 is TGTGCCAGTACCCTCCGAGGCCCCGTCAACTATGGCTACACCTTC.

This chain uses TRBV7-9 with TRBJ1-1, with D unclear. V was pared by 6 bases and J by 1 base, with 12 bases between. The CDR3 consists of 14 residues. The V gene's germline CDR1 is SEHNR and CDR2 FQNEAQ (reference sequence). The DNA of the CDR3 is TGTGCCAGCAGTCTTACGCAGACGAACACTGAAGCTTTCTTT. Protein sequence: CASSLTQTNTEAFF.

CDR3 protein: CASSLRAQGPQETQYF. DNA for the CDR3: TGTGCCAGCAGCTTAAGGGCTCAAGGGCCCCAAGAGACCCAGTACTTC. The chain employs TRBV7-3 and TRBJ2-5; no definite D call. Germline V gene data show CDR1 as SGHTA and CDR2 as FQGTGA. The CDR3 is 16 amino acids. Trimming stripped 1 base from V and 1 base from J, with 13 bases between.

A few counts support this clone. This rearrangement joins TRBV11-2 to TRBJ2-7; D is unclear. Germline V lookup: CDR1 SGHAT, CDR2 FQNNGV. The CDR3 is made up of 16 amino acids. V was shortened by 2 bases and J by 0 bases, with 14 bases between the two germline ends. The CDR3 DNA is TGTGCCAGCAGCTTATCTGGAGTCGGAAGCTCCTACGAGCAGTACTTC. Translating gives CASSLSGVGSSYEQYF.

The chain carries TRBV7-2 and TRBJ2-1; D is perhaps TRBD2 (5 bases). The germline V and J ends were trimmed by 2 bases and 7 bases, with 12 bases remaining between them. The V gene's germline CDR1 is SGHTA and CDR2 FQGNSA. This CDR3 is 14 amino acids long. DNA of the CDR3: TGTGCCAGCAGCTTAACTGAGCGGTTTAATGAGCAGTTCTTC. It is translated as CASSLTERFNEQFF.

This rearrangement joins TRBV29-1 to TRBJ2-7; D possibly matches TRBD1 or TRBD2 (6 bases each). The V and J ends lost 4 bases and 1 base respectively, with 14 bases between them. Looked up from germline, CDR1 is SQVTM and CDR2 is ANQGSEA. This CDR3 region has 14 residues. The CDR3 DNA is TGCAGCGTTGTTAGGGGGGCCCCGTCCTACGAGCAGTACTTC. It encodes CSVVRGAPSYEQYF.

The chain links TRBV29-1 to TRBJ2-4, with a weak D call TRBD1 (5 bases). V lost 3 bases to trimming and J lost 9 bases, with 15 bases between them. The CDR3 covers 13 residues. Germline values: CDR1 SQVTM, CDR2 ANQGSEA. The DNA for the CDR3 is TGCAGCGTTGACGTAGGGGCTACGGGCATTCAGTACTTC. Its protein product is CSVDVGATGIQYF.

This clone was seen a handful of times. This rearrangement joins TRBV18 to TRBJ1-6, with a tentative D call TRBD1 (5 bases). CDR1 and CDR2 (germline): KGHSH, LQKENI. CDR3 length equals 15 residues. The germline V and J ends were trimmed by 2 bases and 6 bases, with 11 bases remaining between them. CDR3 sequence: CASSPSSGINSPLHF. CDR3 DNA: TGTGCCAGCTCACCATCGTCAGGGATTAATTCACCCCTCCACTTT.

The chain employs TRBV5-6 and TRBJ1-1; 7 bases are a match to TRBD1. J was trimmed by 7 bases and V by 4 bases; bases with no gene match: 7. CDR1 is SGHDT and CDR2 is YYEEEE in the germline V gene. The CDR3 totals 13 residues. The CDR3 reads CASSPQGDSEAFF. The CDR3 nucleotides read TGTGCCAGCAGCCCTCAGGGGGATAGTGAAGCTTTCTTT.

This chain links TRBV14 with TRBJ2-4, with D tentatively TRBD2 (6 bases). This CDR3 has 15 residues. Germline V gene lookup returns CDR1 SGHDN and CDR2 FVKESK. The V and J ends lost 4 bases and 0 bases respectively, with 10 bases between them. The CDR3 DNA reads TGTGCCAGCAGCCTGGTAGCGGAAGCCAAAAACATTCAGTACTTC. Protein product: CASSLVAEAKNIQYF.

The chain joins TRBV6-1 to TRBJ2-5, with 9 bases identical to TRBD1. V shed 6 bases and J 5 bases; nucleotides not matched to a gene: 10. In germline, CDR1 is MNHNS, CDR2 SASEGT. This CDR3 contains 15 residues. The CDR3 region is CASRAAGTGLETQYF. As DNA, the CDR3 is TGTGCCAGCAGGGCTGCCGGGACAGGGCTGGAGACCCAGTACTTC.

The rearrangement links TRBV6-5 to TRBJ2-7; possible D gene TRBD1, 6 bases. Trimming shortened V by 9 bases and J by 4 bases, and 10 bases separated the two germline ends. Germline values: CDR1 MNHEY, CDR2 SVGAGI. The CDR3 runs to 11 residues. CDR3 in DNA: TGTGCCAGTAACAGGGATTACGAGCAGTACTTC. Translating gives CASNRDYEQYF.

The CDR3 nucleotides read TGTGCCACCCGGACTCGTCTCAGCCCAGATACGCAGTATTTT. Its translation is CATRTRLSPDTQYF. The chain combines TRBV2 with TRBJ2-3; perhaps TRBD2 as D (5 bases). Germline CDR1 SNHLY, CDR2 FYNNEI. The CDR3 extends over 14 amino acids. V shed 10 bases and J shed 4 bases, with 18 bases lying between them.

The CDR3 sequence: CASSTSWAGINEQFF. The CDR3 DNA reads TGTGCCAGTAGCACCTCCTGGGCGGGCATCAATGAGCAGTTCTTC. The genes are TRBV19 and TRBJ2-1; D may be TRBD2 (5 bases). Germline assignment: CDR1 LNHDA and CDR2 SQIVND (reference sequence). The germline V and J ends were trimmed by 6 bases and 6 bases, with 18 bases remaining between them. The CDR3 runs to 15 residues.

The rearrangement uses TRBV4-1 and TRBJ2-3; D perhaps matches TRBD1 (6 bases). Germline CDR1 reads MGHRA; CDR2 reads YSYEKL. This CDR3 region has 19 residues. Trimming removed 2 bases at V and 0 bases at J, with 21 bases between. The CDR3 region is CASSQPPIRQVSSTDTQYF. DNA for the CDR3: TGCGCCAGCAGCCAACCGCCTATTAGACAGGTTTCTAGCACAGATACGCAGTATTTT.

The chain uses TRBV27 and TRBJ1-4; D perhaps matches TRBD1 (5 bases). The CDR3 is made up of 14 amino acids. Deletions cut 8 bases from V and 2 bases from J, with 12 bases between. Looked up from germline, CDR1 is MNHEY and CDR2 is SMNVEV (reference sequence). DNA for the CDR3: TGTGCCAGCGGCCGGGACCGCACTAATGAAAAACTGTTTTTT. Amino acids: CASGRDRTNEKLFF.